This record covers a single TCR beta chain. This clonotype was counted at least ten times. The antigen it recognizes is unknown. No quality values exist for individual bases; no much larger clone is one base distant. The junction carries 19 bases between V and J, which are trimmed by 6 bases and 11 bases respectively. From its cysteine to its phenylalanine, the CDR3 spans 13 amino acids. The only DNA kept is the CDR3, 39 bases in frame from the first base. Via the germline V gene, CDR1 is MNHEY and CDR2 SVGAGI. The record originates from a study of blood T cells in healthy people across ages (dated by TCRdb to the mid-2010s). At the level of the whole study: Template switching captured roughly one uniquely barcoded TCR beta cDNA molecule per two T cells in model experiments. Age-related changes in TCR beta repertoire diversity were measured in the study by deep sequencing normalized with unique cDNA molecular identifiers. The donors were divided into four age groups: young (average roughly 15 years), middle-aged (about 41), aged (around 59) and long-lived (about 80). To avoid experimental bias, donors of different ages were distributed randomly across sequencing lanes. The study analyzed two additional independent replicas of 1 million unique cDNA reads from the same blood draw for two donors, one aged 18 to 30 and one aged 80 or older. General findings and caveats noted by the study authors: Estimates of total diversity based on one million sequenced T cells were regarded as lower bounds and as underestimates. Observed TCR beta diversity per million T cells fell roughly linearly with age, and a significant reduction was already apparent by age around 44. Because the CMV infection status of the donors was unknown, age-related changes in expanded clonotypes may potentially have been confounded. Compared with the aged group, the long-lived group had more naive CD4+ T cells, fewer expanded clones and increased TCR diversity, a pattern suggesting age selection. Conclusive comparison of naive and antigen-experienced compartments was prevented by the profiling of bulk unsorted PBMCs. Observed TCR beta diversity correlated strongly with the percentage of naive T cells measured by flow cytometry.

Library creation used 5' RACE. The instrument was an Illumina HiSeq 2500. A second roughly 6 to 12 cycle PCR used a sample-barcoded 5' primer and a J-beta primer mix. A template-switch 5' adaptor carrying 12 random nucleotides introduced a unique molecular identifier onto each TCR beta cDNA molecule. At least 3 million CDR3-containing paired-end reads were obtained from each sample. All of the RNA was converted into first-strand cDNA using the Mint cDNA synthesis kit, with a TRBC-specific oligonucleotide serving as the primer. After uracil-DNA glycosylase treatment, a first 18-cycle PCR used universal primers M1SS and BC2_uni_R on all cDNA. Per the authors' processing: Each sample was normalized by randomly selecting 1 million high-quality reads, each carrying a distinct molecular identifier. Reads with shared molecular identifiers were discarded instead of being binned into consensus sequences. CDR3 identification, clonotype clustering and error correction used MiTCR with a Q25 quality threshold and the strictest error-elimination algorithm. A nonparametric unseen species model with Euler transformation was used to estimate a lower bound on total TCR beta diversity. The public reads were reprocessed in TCRdb via fastp at Q25 and MiXCR, keeping in-frame beta chains. Rows with one shared CDR3 protein collapse into an entry with the most common genes and DNA. The V and J calls reflect TCRdb's pipeline rather than the authors' work. In all, the sample holds roughly 680,000 distinct CDR3 sequences, and under 65% of those were seen once. The ten largest clones capture roughly 14% of the sample.

The 40 or so donors, aged about 6 to 95 years, were systemically healthy Caucasian individuals from Russia. Each donor gave 8 to 10 milliliters of peripheral blood, drawn into EDTA-treated Vacutainer tubes. Ficoll-Paque density-gradient centrifugation was used to isolate PBMCs, with at least 7 million per sample. Trizol reagent was used to extract total RNA from PBMCs, with at least 6 micrograms per sample. Naive CD45RAhigh/CD27high T cell percentages were measured by flow cytometry on a PBMC aliquot from every donor. Material for sequencing was blood. The V gene is TRBV6-5 and the J gene is TRBJ1-1; the best D guess is TRBD1, with 5 bases matching. The clonotype originates from a woman of 80 years or more in good health. For the CDR3, the sequence is CASRNAWGDRAFF. DNA sequence: TGTGCCAGCAGGAACGCGTGGGGGGACCGGGCTTTCTTT.